The entry below describes one TCR beta chain. These data originate in a study of blood T cell repertoires in COVID-19. Study details: There were acute and convalescent COVID-19 samples, and they came from the United States, Italy and Spain. Nucleic acid was either cDNA or gDNA, and it came from T cells, B-cell-depleted T cells, or PBMCs.

Libraries were prepared by immunoSEQ multiplex PCR; TCRdb keeps only in-frame clonotypes and omits some of them. The sample carries a few hundred thousand clones, approximately 86% recorded once. The CDR3 is 15 amino acids. CDR1 and CDR2 from the germline V gene are LNHDA and SQIVND (reference sequence). V lost 4 bases to trimming and J lost 5 bases; unmatched junction nucleotides: 4. Seattle patient enrollment occurred during active infection, with longitudinal follow-up thereafter. The sequence was collected from a human donor with COVID-19, enrolled during active disease. The donor label of this sample is uncertain. Sequenced: peripheral blood. This chain links TRBV19 with TRBJ2-1; 11 positions match TRBD2. Here the CDR3 reads CASSKGLAEHNEQFF. The CDR3 nucleotides read TGTGCCAGTAGTAAGGGACTAGCGGAACACAATGAGCAGTTCTTC. Combining the CDR3 with reference TRBV19 and TRBJ2-1 gives the whole variable domain DGGITQSPKYLFRKEGQNVTLSCEQNLNHDAMYWYRQDPGQGLRLIYYSQIVNDFQKGDIAEGYSVSREKKESFPLTVTSAQKNPTAFYLCASSKGLAEHNEQFFGPGTRLTVL.